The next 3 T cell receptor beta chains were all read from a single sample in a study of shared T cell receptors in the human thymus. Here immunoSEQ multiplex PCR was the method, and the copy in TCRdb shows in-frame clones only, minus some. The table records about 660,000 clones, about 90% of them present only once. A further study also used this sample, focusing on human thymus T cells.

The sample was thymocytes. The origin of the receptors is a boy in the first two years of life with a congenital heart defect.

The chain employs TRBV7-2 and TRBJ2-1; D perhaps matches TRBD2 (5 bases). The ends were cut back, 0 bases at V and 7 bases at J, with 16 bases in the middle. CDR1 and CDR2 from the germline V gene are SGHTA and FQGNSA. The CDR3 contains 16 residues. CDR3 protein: CASSLAEAEGSNEQFF. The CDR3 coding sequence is TGTGCCAGCAGCTTAGCGGAGGCCGAAGGTAGTAATGAGCAGTTCTTC.

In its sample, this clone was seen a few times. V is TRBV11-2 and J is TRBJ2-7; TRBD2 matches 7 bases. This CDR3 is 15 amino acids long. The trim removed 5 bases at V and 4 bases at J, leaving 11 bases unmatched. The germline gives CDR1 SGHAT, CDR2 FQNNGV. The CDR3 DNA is TGTGCCAGCAGCCCCCCGGTGCGGGAGTGGTACGAGCAGTACTTC. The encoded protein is CASSPPVREWYEQYF.

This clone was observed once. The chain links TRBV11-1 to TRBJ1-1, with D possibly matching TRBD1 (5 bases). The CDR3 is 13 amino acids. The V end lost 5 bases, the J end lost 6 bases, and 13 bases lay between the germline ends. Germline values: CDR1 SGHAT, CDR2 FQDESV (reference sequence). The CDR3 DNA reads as TGTGCCAGCAGCCCCCCTGGGGCTGCTGAAGCTTTCTTT. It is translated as CASSPPGAAEAFF.